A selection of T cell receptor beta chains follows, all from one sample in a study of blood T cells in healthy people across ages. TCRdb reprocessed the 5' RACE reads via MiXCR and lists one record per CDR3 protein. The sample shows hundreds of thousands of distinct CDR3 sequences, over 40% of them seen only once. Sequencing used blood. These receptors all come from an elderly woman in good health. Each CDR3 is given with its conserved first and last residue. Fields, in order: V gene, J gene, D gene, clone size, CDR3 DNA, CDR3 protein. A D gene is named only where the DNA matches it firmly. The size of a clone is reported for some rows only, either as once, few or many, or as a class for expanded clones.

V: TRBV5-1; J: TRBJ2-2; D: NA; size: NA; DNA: TGCGCCAGCAGCTTTGACGGGAGCACCGGGGAGCTGTTTTTT; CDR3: CASSFDGSTGELFF
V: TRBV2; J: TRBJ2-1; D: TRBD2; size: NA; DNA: TGTGCCAGCAGTGTTGTTGGCGGGAGGGTAGAGACCCAGTTCTTC; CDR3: CASSVVGGRVETQFF
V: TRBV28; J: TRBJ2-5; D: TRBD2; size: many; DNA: TGTGCCAGCAGTTTACGTAGTTGGCTAGCGGGGGGAAGTAGAGAGACCCAGTACTTC; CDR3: CASSLRSWLAGGSRETQYF
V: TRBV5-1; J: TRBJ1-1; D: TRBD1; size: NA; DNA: TGCGCCAGCAGCCCCGAGTTAGGGGGCCCCCCGAAAGCTTTCTTT; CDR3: CASSPELGGPPKAFF
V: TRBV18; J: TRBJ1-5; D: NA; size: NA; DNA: TGTGCCAGCTCACCACTCGGGGGTAGAAGCAATCAGCCCCAGCATTTT; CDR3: CASSPLGGRSNQPQHF
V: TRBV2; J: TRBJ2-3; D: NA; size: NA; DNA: TGTGCCAGCAGTGAAGCGCGGAGTCAGGGGACAGATACGCAGTATTTT; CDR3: CASSEARSQGTDTQYF
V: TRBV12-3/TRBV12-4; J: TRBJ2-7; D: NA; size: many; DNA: TGTGCCAGCGGCTATCGCTACGAGCAGTACTTC; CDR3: CASGYRYEQYF
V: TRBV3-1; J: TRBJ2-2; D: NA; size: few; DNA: TGTGCCAGCAGCCACCTTAGACAGGCGGGCACCGGGGAGCTGTTTTTT; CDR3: CASSHLRQAGTGELFF
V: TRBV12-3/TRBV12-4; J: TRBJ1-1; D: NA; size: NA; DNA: TGTGCCAGCAGTTCACGGTACACTGAAGCTTTCTTT; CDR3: CASSSRYTEAFF
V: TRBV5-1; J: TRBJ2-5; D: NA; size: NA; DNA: TGCGCCAGCGGAACGGGATGGCAAGAGACCCAGTACTTC; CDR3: CASGTGWQETQYF
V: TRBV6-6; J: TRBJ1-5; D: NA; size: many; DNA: TGTGCCAGCAGTTCAGCCGGGACGGACAATCAGCCCCAGCATTTT; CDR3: CASSSAGTDNQPQHF
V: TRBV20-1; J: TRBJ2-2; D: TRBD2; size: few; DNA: TGCAGTGCTAGAGACGGGAGGGCCGTAGTGAACACCGGGGAGCTGTTTTTT; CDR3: CSARDGRAVVNTGELFF
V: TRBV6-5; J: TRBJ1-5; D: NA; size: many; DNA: TGTGCCAGCAGTCCTGGGCTCGACAATCAGCCCCAGCATTTT; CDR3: CASSPGLDNQPQHF
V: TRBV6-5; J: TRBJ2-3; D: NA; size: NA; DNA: TGTGCCAGCAGTTACGCGGCACCGCCAGGAGATACGCAGTATTTT; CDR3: CASSYAAPPGDTQYF
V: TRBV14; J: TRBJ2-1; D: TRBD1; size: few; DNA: TGTGCCAGCAGCCAAGTCCCCCCCTGGACAGGGTATTACAATGAGCAGTTCTTC; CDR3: CASSQVPPWTGYYNEQFF
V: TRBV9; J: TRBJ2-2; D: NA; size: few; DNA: TGTGCCAGCAGCGTAGAGGCCGGGGAGCTGTTTTTT; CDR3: CASSVEAGELFF
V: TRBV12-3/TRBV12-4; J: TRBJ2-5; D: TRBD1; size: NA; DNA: TGTGCCAGCAGTCCCAATCCCGGACAGGGCAATGAGCAGTACTTC; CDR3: CASSPNPGQGNEQYF
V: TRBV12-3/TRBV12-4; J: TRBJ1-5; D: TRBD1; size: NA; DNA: TGTGCCAGCAGTCCCGGGACAGGGGAGAGCAATCAGCCCCAGCATTTT; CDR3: CASSPGTGESNQPQHF
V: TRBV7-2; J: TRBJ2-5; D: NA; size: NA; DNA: TGTGCCAGCAGCTTCGGAAGTCGAGAGCAGTACTTC; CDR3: CASSFGSREQYF
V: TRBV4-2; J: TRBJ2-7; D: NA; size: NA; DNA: TGTGCCAGCAGCCAAGACGGCGGGTCCCCCTACGAGCAGTACTTC; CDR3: CASSQDGGSPYEQYF
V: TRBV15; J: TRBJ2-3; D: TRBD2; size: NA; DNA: TGTGCCACCAGCAGTGGCGGGGGGGGCCATGGCACAGATACGCAGTATTTT; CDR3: CATSSGGGGHGTDTQYF
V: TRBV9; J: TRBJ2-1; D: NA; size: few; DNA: TGTGCCAGCAGCGCCCCCGACAATGAGCAGTTCTTC; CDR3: CASSAPDNEQFF
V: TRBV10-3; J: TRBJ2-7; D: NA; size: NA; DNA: TGTGCCTCCGCTGGACACCTCTACGAGCAGTACTTC; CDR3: CASAGHLYEQYF
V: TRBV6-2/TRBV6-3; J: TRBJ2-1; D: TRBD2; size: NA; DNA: TGTGCCAGCAGTTACGCACAACCCCTAACTAGCGGGAGTATCAATGAGCAGTTCTTC; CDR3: CASSYAQPLTSGSINEQFF
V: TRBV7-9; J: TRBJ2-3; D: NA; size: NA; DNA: TGTGCCAGCAGCAGCAGCCGGGGGAGGAGAGATACGCAGTATTTT; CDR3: CASSSSRGRRDTQYF
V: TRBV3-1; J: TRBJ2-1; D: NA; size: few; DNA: TGTGCCAGCAGCCAAGCTTCAAGGAGCTCCTACAATGAGCAGTTCTTC; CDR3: CASSQASRSSYNEQFF
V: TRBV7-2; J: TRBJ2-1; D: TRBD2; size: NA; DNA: TGTGCCAGCAGCTTGAACCACCGAACCCTAGCGGGAACCAATGAGCAGTTCTTC; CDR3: CASSLNHRTLAGTNEQFF
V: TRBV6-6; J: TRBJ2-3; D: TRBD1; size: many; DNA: TGTGCCAGCAGTTCCGGGACAGGTAGAACAGATACGCAGTATTTT; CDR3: CASSSGTGRTDTQYF
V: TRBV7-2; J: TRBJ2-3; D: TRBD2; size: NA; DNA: TGTGCCAGCAGCTCTGTAGCGGGAGGAGCTGCAGATACGCAGTATTTT; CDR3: CASSSVAGGAADTQYF
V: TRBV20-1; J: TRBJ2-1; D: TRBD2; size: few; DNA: TGCAGTGCGTCGGGACTAGCGGGAAACCCTAGCTCCTACAATGAGCAGTTCTTC; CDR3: CSASGLAGNPSSYNEQFF